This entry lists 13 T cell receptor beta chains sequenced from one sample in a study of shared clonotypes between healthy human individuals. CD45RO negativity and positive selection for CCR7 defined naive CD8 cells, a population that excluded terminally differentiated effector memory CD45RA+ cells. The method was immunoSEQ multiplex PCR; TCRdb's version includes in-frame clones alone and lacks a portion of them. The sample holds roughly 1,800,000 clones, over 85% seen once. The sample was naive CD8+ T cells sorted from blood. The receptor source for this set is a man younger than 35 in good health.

This chain's CDR3 is CASSHEGGGTDTQYF. The CDR3 coding sequence is TGTGCCAGCAGCCACGAGGGGGGAGGCACAGATACGCAGTATTTT. The chain carries TRBV2 and TRBJ2-3; D might be TRBD1 or TRBD2, each matching 6 bases. The CDR3 runs to 15 residues. Germline CDR1 reads SNHLY; CDR2 reads FYNNEI. V shed 6 bases and J shed 1 base, with 14 bases lying between them.

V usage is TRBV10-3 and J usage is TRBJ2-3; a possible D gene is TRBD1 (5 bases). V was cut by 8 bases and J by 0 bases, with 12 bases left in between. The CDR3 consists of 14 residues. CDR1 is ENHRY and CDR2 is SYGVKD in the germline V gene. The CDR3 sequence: CAIAQGVSTDTQYF. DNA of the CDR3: TGTGCCATCGCCCAGGGTGTTAGCACAGATACGCAGTATTTT.

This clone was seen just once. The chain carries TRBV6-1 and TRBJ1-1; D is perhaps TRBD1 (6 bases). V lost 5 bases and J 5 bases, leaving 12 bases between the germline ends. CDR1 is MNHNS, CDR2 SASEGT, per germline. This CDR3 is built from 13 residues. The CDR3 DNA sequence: TGTGCCAGCAGTCCTACAGGGTTTACTGAAGCTTTCTTT. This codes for CASSPTGFTEAFF.

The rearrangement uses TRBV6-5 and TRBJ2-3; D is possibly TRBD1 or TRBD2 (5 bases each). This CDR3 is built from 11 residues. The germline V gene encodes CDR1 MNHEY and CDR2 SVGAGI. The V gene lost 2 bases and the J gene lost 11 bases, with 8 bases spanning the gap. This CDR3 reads CASSYGAGQYF. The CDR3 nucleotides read TGTGCCAGCAGTTACGGGGCGGGGCAGTATTTT.

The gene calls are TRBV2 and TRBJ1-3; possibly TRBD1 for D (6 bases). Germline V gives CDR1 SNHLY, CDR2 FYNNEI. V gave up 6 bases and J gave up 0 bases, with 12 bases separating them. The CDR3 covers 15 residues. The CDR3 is CASRPDRTSGNTIYF. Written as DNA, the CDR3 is TGTGCCAGCAGGCCAGACAGGACCTCTGGAAACACCATATATTTT.

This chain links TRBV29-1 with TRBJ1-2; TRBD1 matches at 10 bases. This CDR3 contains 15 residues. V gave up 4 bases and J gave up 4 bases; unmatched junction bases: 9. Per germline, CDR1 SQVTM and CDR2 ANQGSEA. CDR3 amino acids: CSVVPAGTGVYGYTF. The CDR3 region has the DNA TGCAGCGTTGTCCCCGCCGGGACAGGGGTCTATGGCTACACCTTC.

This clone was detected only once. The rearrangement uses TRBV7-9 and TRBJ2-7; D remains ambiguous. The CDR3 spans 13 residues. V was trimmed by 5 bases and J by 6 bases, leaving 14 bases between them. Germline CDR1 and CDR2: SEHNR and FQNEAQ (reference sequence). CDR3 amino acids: CASSHRSFFEQYF. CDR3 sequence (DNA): TGTGCCAGCAGCCACCGGAGTTTCTTCGAGCAGTACTTC. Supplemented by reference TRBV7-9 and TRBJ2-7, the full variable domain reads DTGVSQNPRHKITKRGQNVTFRCDPISEHNRLYWYRQTLGQGPEFLTYFQNEAQLEKSRLLSDRFSAERPKGSFSTLEIQRTEQGDSAMYLCASSHRSFFEQYFGPGTRLTVT.

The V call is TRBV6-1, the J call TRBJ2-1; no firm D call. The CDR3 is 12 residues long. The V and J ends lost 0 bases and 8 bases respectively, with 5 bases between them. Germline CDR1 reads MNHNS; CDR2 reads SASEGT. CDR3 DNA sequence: TGTGCCAGCAGTGAAGCGCTTTATGAGCAGTTCTTC. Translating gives CASSEALYEQFF.

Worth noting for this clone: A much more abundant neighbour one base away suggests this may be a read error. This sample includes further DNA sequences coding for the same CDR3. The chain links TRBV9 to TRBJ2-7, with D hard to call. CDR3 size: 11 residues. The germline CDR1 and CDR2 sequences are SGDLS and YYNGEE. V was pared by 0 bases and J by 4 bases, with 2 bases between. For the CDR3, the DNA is TGTGCCAGCAGCGTAGGATACGAGCAGTACTTC. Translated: CASSVGYEQYF.

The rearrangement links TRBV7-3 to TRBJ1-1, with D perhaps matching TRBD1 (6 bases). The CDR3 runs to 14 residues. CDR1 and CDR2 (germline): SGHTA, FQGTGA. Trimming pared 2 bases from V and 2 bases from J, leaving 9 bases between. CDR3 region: CASSLGQLNTEAFF. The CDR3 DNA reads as TGTGCCAGCAGCTTAGGACAGCTTAACACTGAAGCTTTCTTT.

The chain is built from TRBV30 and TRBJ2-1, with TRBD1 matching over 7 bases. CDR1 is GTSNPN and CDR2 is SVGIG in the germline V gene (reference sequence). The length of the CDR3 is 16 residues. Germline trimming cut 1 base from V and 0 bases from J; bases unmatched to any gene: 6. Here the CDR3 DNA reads TGTGCCTGGAGTGCGTGGGACAGTAGCTCCTACAATGAGCAGTTCTTC. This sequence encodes CAWSAWDSSSYNEQFF.

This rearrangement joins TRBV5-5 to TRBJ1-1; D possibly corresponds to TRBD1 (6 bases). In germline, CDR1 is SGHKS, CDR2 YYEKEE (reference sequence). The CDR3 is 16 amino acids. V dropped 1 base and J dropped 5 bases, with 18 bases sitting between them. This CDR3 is CASSLRRGPEMTEAFF. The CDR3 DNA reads TGTGCCAGCAGCTTGCGGCGGGGGCCGGAGATGACTGAAGCTTTCTTT. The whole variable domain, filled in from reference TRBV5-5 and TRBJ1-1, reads DAGVTQSPTHLIKTRGQQVTLRCSPISGHKSVSWYQQVLGQGPQFIFQYYEKEERGRGNFPDRFSARQFPNYSSELNVNALLLGDSALYLCASSLRRGPEMTEAFFGQGTRLTVV.

For the CDR3, the DNA is TGTGCCAGCAGCTCGAGACCCGACTGGGGGACCGGGGAGCTGTTTTTT. Amino acid sequence: CASSSRPDWGTGELFF. The chain recombines TRBV5-5 with TRBJ2-2; D is possibly TRBD1 or TRBD2 (5 bases each). Trimming shortened V by 3 bases and J by 5 bases, and 17 bases separated the two germline ends. The CDR3 length is 16 residues. Germline CDR1 and CDR2: SGHKS and YYEKEE (reference sequence).